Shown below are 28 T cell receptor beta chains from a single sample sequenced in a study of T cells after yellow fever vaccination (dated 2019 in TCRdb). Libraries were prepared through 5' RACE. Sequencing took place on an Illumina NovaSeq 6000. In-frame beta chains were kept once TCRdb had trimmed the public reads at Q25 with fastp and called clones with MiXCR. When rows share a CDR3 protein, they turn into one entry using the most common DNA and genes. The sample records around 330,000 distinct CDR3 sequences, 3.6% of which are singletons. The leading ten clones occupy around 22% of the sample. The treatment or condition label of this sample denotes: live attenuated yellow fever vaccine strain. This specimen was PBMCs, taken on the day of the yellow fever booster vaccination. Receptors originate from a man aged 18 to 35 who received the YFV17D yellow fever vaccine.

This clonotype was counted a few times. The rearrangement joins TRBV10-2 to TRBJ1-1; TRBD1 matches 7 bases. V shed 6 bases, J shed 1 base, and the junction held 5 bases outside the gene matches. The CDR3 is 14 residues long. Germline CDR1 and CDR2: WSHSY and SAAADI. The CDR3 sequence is CASRGNRGNTEAFF. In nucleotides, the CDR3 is TGCGCCAGCAGGGGGAACAGGGGGAACACTGAAGCTTTCTTT.

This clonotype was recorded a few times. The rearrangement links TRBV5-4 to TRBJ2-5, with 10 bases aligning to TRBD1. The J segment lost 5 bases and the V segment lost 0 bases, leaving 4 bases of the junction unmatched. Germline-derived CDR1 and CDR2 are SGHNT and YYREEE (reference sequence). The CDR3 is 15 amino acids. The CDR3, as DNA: TGTGCCAGCAGCTTGGCGACAGGGGGCCAGGAGACCCAGTACTTC. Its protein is CASSLATGGQETQYF.

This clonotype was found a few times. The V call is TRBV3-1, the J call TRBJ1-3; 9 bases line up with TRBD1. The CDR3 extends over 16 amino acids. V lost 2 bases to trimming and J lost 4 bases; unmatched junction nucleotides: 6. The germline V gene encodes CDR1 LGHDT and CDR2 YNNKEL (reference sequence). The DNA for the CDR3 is TGTGCCAGCAGCCAATCGGACAGGGGTGTCGGAAACACCATATATTTT. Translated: CASSQSDRGVGNTIYF.

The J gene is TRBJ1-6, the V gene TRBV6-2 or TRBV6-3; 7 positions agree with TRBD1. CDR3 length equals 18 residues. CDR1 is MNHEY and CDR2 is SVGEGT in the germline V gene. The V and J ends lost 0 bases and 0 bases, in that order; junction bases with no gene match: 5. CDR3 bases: TGTGCCAGCAGTTACTCGACAGGGATCATCTCCTATAATTCACCCCTCCACTTT. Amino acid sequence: CASSYSTGIISYNSPLHF.

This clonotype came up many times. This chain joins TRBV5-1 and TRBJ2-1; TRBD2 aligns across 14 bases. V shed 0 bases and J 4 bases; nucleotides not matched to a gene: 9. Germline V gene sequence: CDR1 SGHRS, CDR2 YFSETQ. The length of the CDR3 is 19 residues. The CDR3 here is CASSLGFGTSGGKYNEQFF. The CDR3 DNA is TGCGCCAGCAGCTTGGGTTTTGGGACTAGCGGGGGAAAATACAATGAGCAGTTCTTC. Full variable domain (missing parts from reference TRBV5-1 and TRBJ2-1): KAGVTQTPRYLIKTRGQQVTLSCSPISGHRSVSWYQQTPGQGLQFLFEYFSETQRNKGNFPGRFSGRQFSNSRSEMNVSTLELGDSALYLCASSLGFGTSGGKYNEQFFGPGTRLTVL.

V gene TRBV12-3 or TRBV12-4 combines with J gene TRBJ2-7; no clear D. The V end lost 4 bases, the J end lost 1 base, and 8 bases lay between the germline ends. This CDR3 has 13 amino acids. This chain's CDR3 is CASSSSGSYEQYV. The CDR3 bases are TGTGCCAGCAGTTCGTCGGGTTCCTACGAGCAGTACGTC.

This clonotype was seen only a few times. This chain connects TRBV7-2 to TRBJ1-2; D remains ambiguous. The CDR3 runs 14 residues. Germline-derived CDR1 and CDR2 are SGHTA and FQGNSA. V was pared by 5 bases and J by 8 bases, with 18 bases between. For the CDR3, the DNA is TGTGCCAGCAGCCCCAGGATCGATGAGGGCGGCTACACCTTC. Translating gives CASSPRIDEGGYTF.

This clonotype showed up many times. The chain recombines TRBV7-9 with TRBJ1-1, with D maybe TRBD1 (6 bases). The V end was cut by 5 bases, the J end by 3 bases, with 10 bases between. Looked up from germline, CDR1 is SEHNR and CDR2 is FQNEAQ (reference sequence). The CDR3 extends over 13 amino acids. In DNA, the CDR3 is TGTGCCAGCAGCACAGGGACTGACACTGAAGCTTTCTTT. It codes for CASSTGTDTEAFF.

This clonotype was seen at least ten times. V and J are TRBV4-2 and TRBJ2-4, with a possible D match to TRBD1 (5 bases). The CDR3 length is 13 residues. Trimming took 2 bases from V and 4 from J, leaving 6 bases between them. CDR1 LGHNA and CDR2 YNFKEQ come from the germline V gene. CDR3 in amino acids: CASSQNRKNIQYF. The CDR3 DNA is TGTGCCAGCAGCCAAAACAGGAAAAACATTCAGTACTTC.

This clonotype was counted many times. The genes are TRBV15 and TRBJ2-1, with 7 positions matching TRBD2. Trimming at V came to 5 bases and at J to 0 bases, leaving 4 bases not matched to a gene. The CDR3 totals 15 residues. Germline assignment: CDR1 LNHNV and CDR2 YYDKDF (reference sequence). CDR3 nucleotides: TGTGCCACCAGCGGGGACTACCCCTCCTACAATGAGCAGTTCTTC. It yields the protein CATSGDYPSYNEQFF.

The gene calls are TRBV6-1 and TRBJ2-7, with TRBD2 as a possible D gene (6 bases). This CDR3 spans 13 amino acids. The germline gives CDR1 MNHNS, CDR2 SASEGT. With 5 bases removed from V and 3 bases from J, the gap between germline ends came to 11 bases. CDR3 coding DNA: TGTGCCAGCAGTACCACGGGGGTCTACGAGCAGTACGTC. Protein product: CASSTTGVYEQYV.

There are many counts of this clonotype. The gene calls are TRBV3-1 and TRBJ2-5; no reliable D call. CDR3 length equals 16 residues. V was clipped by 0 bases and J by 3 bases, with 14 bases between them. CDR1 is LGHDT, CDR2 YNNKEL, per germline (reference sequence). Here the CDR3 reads CASSQEGLLPKETQYF. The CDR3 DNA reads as TGTGCCAGCAGCCAAGAGGGGTTGCTCCCGAAAGAGACCCAGTACTTC.

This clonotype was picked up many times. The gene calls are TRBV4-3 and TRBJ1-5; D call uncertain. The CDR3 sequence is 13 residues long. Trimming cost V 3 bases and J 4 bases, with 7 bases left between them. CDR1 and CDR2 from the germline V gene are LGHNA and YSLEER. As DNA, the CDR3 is TGCGCCAGCAGCCACGGAGAGAATCAGCCCCAGCATTTT. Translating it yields CASSHGENQPQHF.

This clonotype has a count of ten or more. CDR3 loop: CASNSRGGDEQFF. CDR3 coding DNA: TGTGCCAGCAACTCTCGGGGAGGCGATGAGCAGTTCTTC. This chain joins TRBV7-9 and TRBJ2-1; a weak D match, TRBD2 (6 bases). CDR3 size: 13 residues. Germline values: CDR1 SEHNR, CDR2 FQNEAQ (reference sequence). The V and J ends lost 7 bases and 8 bases respectively, with 15 bases between them. The entire variable domain, with the rest obtained from reference TRBV7-9 and TRBJ2-1, is as follows: DTGVSQNPRHKITKRGQNVTFRCDPISEHNRLYWYRQTLGQGPEFLTYFQNEAQLEKSRLLSDRFSAERPKGSFSTLEIQRTEQGDSAMYLCASNSRGGDEQFFGPGTRLTVL.

The CDR3 DNA sequence: TGTGCCAGCAGTGCCCGACAGACGAGCTCTGGAAACACCATATATTTT. Its translation is CASSARQTSSGNTIYF. V usage is TRBV12-3 or TRBV12-4 and J usage is TRBJ1-3; D is possibly TRBD1 (5 bases). The length of the CDR3 is 16 residues. V lost 5 bases, J lost 0 bases, and 14 bases lay in between.

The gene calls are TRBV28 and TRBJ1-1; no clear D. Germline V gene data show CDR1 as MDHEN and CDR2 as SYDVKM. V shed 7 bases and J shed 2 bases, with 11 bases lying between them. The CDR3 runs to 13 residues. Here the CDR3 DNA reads TGTGCCAGCATGAAGAGCTTAAACACTGAAGCTTTCTTT. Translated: CASMKSLNTEAFF.

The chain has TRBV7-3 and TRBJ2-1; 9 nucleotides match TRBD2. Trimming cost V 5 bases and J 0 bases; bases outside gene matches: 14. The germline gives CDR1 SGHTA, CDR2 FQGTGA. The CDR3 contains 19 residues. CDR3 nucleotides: TGTGCCAGCAGCCATCGAGCGGGGGGTCCGTCAAGCTCCTACAATGAGCAGTTCTTC. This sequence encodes CASSHRAGGPSSSYNEQFF.

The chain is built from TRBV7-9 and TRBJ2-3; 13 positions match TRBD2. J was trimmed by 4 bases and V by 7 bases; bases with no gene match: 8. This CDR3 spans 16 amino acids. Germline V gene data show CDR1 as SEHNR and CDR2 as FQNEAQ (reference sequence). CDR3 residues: CASKTGLAGVSDTQYF. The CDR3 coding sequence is TGTGCCAGCAAGACCGGACTAGCGGGGGTCTCAGATACGCAGTATTTT.

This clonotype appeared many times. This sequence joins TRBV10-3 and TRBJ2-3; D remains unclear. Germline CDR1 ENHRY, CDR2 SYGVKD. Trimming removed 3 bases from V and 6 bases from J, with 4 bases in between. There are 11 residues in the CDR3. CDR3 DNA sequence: TGTGCCATCAGTGAAAGGGATACGCAGTATTTT. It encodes CAISERDTQYF.

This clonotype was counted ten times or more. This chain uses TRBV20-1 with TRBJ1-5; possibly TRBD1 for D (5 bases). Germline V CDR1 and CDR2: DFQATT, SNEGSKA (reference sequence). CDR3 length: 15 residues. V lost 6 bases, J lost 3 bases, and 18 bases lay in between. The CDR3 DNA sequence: TGCAGTGCCACCTGGGGCGGGGTTGTCAATCAGCCCCAGCATTTT. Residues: CSATWGGVVNQPQHF.

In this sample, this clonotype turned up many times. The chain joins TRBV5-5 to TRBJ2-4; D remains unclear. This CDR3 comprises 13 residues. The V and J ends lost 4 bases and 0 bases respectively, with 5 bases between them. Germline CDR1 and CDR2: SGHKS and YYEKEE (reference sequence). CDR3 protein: CASSSIAKNIQYF. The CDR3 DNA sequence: TGTGCCAGCAGCAGTATAGCCAAAAACATTCAGTACTTC.

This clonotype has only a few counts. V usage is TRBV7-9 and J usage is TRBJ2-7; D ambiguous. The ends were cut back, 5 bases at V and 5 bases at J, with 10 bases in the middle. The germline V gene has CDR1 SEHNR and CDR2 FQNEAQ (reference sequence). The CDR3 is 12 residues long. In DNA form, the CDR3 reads TGTGCCAGCAGCCGTGCGTCAAACGAGCAGTACGTC. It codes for CASSRASNEQYV.

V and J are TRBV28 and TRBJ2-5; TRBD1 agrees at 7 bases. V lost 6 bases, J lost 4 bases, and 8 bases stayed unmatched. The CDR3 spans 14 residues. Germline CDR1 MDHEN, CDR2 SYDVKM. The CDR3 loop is CASSLQGLGETQYF. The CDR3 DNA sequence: TGTGCCAGCAGCCTACAGGGGTTAGGAGAGACCCAGTACTTC.

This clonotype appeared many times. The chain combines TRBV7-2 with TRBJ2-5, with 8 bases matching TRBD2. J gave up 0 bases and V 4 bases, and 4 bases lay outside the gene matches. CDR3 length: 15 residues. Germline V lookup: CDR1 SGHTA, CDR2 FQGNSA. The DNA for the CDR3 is TGTGCCAGCAGCTCCCTAGCGGGTAACCAAGAGACCCAGTACTTC. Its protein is CASSSLAGNQETQYF. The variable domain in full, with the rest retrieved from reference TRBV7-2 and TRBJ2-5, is GAGVSQSPSNKVTEKGKDVELRCDPISGHTALYWYRQSLGQGLEFLIYFQGNSAPDKSGLPSDRFSAERTGGSVSTLTIQRTQQEDSAVYLCASSSLAGNQETQYFGPGTRLLVL.

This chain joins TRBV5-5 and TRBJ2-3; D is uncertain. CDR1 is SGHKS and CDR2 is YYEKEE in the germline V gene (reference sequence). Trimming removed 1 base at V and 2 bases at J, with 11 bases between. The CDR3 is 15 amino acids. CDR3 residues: CASSLQALNTDTQYF. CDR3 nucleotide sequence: TGTGCCAGCAGCTTGCAGGCGCTTAACACAGATACGCAGTATTTT.

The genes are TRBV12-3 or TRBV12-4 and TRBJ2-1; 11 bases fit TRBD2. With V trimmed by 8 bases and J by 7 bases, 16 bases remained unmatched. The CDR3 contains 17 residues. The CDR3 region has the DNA TGTGCCAGCGTATCAGAGTTTGGACTAGCGGGCGGGAATGAGCAGTTCTTC. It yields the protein CASVSEFGLAGGNEQFF.

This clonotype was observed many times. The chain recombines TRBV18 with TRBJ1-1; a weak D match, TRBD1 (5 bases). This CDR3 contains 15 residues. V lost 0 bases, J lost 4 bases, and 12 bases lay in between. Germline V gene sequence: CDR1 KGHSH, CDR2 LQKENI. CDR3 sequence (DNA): TGTGCCAGCTCACCACCGGTCTACGGGGGCACTGAAGCTTTCTTT. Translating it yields CASSPPVYGGTEAFF.

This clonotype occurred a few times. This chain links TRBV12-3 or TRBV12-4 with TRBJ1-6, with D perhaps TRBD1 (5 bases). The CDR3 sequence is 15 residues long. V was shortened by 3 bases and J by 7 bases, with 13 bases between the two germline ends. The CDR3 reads CASSLGQGNNSPLHF. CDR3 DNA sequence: TGTGCCAGCAGTTTGGGCCAGGGTAACAATTCACCCCTCCACTTT.